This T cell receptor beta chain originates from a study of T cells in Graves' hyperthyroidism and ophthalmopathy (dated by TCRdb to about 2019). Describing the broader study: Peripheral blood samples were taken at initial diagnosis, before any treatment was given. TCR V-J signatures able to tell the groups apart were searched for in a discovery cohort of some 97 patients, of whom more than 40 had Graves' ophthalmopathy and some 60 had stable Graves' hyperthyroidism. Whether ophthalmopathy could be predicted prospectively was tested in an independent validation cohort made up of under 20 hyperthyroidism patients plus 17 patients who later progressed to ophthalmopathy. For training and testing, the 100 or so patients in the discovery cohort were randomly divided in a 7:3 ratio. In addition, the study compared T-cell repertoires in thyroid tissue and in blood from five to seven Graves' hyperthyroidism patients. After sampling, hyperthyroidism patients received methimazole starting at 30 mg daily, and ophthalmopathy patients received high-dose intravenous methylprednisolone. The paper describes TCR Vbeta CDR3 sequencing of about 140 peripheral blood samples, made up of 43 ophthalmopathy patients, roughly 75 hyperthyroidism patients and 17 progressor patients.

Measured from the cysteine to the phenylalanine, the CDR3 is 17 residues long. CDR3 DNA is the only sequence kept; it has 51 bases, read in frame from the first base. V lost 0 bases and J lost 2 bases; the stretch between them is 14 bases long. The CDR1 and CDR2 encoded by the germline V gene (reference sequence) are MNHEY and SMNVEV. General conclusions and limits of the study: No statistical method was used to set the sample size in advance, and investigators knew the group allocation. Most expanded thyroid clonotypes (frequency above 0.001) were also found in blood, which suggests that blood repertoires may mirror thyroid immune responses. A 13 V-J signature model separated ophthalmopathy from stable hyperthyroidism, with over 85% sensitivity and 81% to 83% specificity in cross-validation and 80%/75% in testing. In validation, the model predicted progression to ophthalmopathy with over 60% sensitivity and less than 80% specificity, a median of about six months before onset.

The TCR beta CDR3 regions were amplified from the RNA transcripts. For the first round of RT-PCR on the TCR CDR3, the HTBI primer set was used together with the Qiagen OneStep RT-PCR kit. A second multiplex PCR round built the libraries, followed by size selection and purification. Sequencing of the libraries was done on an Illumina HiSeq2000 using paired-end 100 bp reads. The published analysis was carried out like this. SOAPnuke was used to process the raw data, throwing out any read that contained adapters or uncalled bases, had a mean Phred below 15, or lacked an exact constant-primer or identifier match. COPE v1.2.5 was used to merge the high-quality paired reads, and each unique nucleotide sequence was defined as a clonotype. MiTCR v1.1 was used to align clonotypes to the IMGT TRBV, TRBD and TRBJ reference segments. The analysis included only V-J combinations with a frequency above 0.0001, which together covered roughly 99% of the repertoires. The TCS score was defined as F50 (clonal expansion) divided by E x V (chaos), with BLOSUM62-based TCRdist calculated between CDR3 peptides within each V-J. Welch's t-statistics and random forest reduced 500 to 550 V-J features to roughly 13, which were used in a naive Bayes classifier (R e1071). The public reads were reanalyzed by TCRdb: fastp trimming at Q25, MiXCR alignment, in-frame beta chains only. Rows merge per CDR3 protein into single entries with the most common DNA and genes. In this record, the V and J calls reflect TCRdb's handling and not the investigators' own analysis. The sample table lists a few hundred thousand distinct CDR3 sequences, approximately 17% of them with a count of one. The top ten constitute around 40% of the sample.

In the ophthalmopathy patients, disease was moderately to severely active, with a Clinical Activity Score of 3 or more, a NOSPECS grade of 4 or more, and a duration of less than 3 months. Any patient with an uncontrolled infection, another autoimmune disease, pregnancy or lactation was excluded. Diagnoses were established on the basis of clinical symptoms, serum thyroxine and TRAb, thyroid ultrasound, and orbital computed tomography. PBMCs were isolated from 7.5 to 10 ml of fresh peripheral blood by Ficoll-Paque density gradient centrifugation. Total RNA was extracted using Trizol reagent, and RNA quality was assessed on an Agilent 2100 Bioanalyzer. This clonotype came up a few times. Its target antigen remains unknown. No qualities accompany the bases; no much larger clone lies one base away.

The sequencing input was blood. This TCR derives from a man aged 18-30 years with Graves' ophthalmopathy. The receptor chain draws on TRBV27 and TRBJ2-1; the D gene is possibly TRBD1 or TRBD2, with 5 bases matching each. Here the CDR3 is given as CASSLSRGVSPYNEQFF. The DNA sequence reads TGTGCCAGCAGTTTATCGAGGGGAGTGAGCCCCTACAATGAGCAGTTCTTC.